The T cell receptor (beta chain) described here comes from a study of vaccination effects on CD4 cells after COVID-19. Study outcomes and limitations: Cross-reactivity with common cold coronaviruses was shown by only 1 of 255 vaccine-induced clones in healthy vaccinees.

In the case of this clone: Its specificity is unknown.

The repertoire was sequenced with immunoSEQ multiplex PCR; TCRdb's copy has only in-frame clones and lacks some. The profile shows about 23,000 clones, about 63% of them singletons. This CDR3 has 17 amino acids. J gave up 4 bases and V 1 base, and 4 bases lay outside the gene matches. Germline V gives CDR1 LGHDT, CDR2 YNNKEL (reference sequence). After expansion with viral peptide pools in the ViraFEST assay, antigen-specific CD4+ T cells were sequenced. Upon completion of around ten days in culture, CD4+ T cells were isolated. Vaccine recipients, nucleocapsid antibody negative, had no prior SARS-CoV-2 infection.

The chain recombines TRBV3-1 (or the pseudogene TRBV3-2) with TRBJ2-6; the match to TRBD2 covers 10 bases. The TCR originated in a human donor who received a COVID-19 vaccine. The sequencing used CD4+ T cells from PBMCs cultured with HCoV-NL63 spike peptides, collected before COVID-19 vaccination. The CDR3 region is CASSQVGLAAGANVLTF. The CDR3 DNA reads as TGTGCCAGCAGCCAAGTCGGACTAGCGGCCGGGGCCAACGTCCTGACTTTC.